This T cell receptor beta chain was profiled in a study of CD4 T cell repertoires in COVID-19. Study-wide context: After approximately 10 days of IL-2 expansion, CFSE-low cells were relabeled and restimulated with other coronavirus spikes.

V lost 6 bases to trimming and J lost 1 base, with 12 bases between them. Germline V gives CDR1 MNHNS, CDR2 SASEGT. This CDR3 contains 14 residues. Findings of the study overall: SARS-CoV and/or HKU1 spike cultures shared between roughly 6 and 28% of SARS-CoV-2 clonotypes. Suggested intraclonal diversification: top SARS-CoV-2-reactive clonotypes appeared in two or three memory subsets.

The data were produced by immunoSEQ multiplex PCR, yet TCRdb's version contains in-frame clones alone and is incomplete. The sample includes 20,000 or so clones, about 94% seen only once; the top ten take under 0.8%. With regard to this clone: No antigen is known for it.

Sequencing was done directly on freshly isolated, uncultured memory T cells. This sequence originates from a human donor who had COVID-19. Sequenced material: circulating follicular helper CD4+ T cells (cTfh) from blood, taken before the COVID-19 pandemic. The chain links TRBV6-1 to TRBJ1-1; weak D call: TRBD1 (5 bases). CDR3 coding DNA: TGTGCCAGCAGGGATCCCGACAGGAACACTGAAGCTTTCTTT. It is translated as CASRDPDRNTEAFF.